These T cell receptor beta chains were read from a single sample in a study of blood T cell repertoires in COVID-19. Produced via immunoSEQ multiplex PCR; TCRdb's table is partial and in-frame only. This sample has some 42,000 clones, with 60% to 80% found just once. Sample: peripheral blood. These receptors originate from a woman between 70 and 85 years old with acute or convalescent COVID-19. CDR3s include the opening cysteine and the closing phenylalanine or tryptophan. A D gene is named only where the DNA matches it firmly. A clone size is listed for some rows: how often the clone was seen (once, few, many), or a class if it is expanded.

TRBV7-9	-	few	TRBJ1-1	TGTGCCAGCAGCTTAGCAGGGGACACTGAAGCTTTCTTT	CASSLAGDTEAFF
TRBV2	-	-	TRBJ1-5	TGTGCCAGCAGTCGCCCGACAGGCAATCAGCCCCAGCATTTT	CASSRPTGNQPQHF
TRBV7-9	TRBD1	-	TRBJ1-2	TGTGCCAGCACACAGGGGAACTATGGCTACACCTTC	CASTQGNYGYTF
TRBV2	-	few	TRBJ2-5	TGTGCCAGCAGTGGAGTAGGGGGAGAGACCCAGTACTTC	CASSGVGGETQYF
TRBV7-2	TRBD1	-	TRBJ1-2	TGTGCCAGCAGCCAGGGACAGGGAGGTTATGGCTACACCTTC	CASSQGQGGYGYTF
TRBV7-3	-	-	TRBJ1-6	TGTGCCAGCAGCCAGAGGCAGGGATCTAATTCACCCCTCCACTTT	CASSQRQGSNSPLHF
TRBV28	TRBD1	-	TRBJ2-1	TGTGCCAGCAGTCCATCCGGGACAGGGCCCTACAATGAGCAGTTCTTC	CASSPSGTGPYNEQFF
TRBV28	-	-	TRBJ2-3	TGTGCCAGTCACTCGGTAGATACGCAGTATTTT	CASHSVDTQYF
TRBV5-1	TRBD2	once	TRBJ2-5	TGCGCCAGCAGCTGGGGGGGTGAAGAGACCCAGTACTTC	CASSWGGEETQYF
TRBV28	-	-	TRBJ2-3	TGTGCCAGCAGTTCGGGGTTCGGGTCCACAGATACGCAGTATTTT	CASSSGFGSTDTQYF
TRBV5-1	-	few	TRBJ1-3	TGCGCCAGCAGCCCCGGGGCTGGAAACACCATATATTTT	CASSPGAGNTIYF
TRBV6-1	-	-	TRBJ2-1	TGTGCCAGCAGTGAAACGAGAACCTCCTACAATGAGCAGTTCTTC	CASSETRTSYNEQFF
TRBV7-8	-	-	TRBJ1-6	TGTGCCAGCAGCTCGTACAGGGTCCCCTCCTATAATTCACCCCTCCACTTT	CASSSYRVPSYNSPLHF
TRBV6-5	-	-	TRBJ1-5	TGTGCCAGCACTAAGAAAAGGGGCTTAGGTCAGCCCCAGCATTTT	CASTKKRGLGQPQHF
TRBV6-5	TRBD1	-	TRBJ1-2	TGTGCCAGCAGTTGGACAGGGGAAGGCTACACCTTC	CASSWTGEGYTF
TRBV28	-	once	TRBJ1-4	TGTGCCAGCAGGCCGGTTGGGCGCCCAGGGGAAAAACTGTTTTTT	CASRPVGRPGEKLFF
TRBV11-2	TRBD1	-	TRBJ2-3	TGTGCCAGCAGCTCAAGGGACAGGGGCTGGACAGATACGCAGTATTTT	CASSSRDRGWTDTQYF
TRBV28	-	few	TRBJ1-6	TGTGCCAGCACCTTTGACAGGATCAATTCACCCCTCCACTTT	CASTFDRINSPLHF
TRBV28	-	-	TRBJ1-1	TGTGCCAGCAGTGAGATCTCGGACAGAGGTTCTGAAGCTTTCTTT	CASSEISDRGSEAFF
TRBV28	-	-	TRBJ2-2	TGTGCCAGCGCCCGTACCCGGGACTTGGCCGGCGGGGAGCTGTTTTTT	CASARTRDLAGGELFF
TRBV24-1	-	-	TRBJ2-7	TGTGCCACCAGTGAAGGAGGGGAACCCTCCTACGAGCAGTACTTC	CATSEGGEPSYEQYF
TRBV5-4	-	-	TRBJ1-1	TGTGCCAGCAGCTTGGAACAGATGAACACTGAAGCTTTCTTT	CASSLEQMNTEAFF